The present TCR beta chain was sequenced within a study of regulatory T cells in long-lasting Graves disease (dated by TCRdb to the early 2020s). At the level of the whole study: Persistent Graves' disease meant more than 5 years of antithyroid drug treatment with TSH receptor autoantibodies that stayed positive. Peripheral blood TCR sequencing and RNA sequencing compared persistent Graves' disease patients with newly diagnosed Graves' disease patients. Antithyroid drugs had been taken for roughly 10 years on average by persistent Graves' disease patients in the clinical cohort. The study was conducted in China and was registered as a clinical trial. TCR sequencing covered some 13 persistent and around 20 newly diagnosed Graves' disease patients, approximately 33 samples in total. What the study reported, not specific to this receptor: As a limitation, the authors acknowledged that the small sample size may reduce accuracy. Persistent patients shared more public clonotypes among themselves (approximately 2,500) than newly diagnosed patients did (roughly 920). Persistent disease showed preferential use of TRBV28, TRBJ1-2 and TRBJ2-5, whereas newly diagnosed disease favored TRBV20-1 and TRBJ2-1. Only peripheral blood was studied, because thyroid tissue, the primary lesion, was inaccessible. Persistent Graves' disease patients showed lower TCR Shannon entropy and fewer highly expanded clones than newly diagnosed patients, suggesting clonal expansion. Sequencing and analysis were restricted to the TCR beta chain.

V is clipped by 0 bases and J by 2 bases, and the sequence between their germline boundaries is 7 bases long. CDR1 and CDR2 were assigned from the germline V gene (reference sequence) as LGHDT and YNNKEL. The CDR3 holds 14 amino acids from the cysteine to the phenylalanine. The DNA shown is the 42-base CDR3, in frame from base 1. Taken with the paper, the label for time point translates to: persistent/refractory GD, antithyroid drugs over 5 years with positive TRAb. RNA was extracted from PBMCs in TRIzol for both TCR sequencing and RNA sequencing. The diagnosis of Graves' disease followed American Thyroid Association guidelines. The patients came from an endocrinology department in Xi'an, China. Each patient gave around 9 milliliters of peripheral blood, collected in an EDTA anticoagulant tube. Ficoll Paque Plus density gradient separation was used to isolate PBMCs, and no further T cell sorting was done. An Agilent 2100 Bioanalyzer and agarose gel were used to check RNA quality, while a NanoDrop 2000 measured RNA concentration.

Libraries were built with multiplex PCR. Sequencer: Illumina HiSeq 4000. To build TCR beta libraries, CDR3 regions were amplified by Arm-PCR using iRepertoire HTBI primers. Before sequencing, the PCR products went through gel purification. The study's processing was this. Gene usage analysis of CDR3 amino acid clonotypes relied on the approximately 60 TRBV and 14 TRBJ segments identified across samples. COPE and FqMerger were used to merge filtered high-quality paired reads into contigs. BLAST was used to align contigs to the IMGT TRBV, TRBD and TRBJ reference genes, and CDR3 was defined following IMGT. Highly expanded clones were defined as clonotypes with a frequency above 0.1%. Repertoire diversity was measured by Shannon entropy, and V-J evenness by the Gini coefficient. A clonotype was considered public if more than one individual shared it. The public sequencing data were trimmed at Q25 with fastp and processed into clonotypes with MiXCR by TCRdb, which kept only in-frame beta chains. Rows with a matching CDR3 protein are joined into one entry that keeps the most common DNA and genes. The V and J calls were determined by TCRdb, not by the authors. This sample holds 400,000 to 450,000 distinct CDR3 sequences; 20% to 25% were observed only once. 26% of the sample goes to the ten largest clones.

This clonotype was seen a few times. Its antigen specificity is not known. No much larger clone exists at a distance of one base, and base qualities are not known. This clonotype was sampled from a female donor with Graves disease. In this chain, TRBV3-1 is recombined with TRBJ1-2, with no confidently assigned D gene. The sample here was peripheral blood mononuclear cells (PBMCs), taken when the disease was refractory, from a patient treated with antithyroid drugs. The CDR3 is CASSQDQANYGYTF. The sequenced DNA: TGTGCCAGCAGCCAAGATCAGGCGAACTATGGCTACACCTTC.